This T cell receptor beta chain appears in the sequencing data of a study of T cell responses to AZD1222 COVID-19 vaccine. Assay used: immunoSEQ multiplex PCR; TCRdb lists only in-frame clones, some missing. This table has 85,000 to 110,000 clones, 75% to 90% appearing once. The germline gives CDR1 MDHEN, CDR2 SYDVKM. V gave up 4 bases and J gave up 7 bases; unmatched junction bases: 6. The CDR3 sequence is 15 residues long. Specimen: peripheral blood, collected on day 0 of AZD1222 vaccination. The sequence came from an adult in good health. This chain links TRBV28 with TRBJ2-4; 11 nucleotides agree with TRBD2. The CDR3 coding sequence is TGTGCCAGCAGTTCACTAGCGGGAGCGCGGAACATTCAGTACTTC. Translation gives CASSSLAGARNIQYF.